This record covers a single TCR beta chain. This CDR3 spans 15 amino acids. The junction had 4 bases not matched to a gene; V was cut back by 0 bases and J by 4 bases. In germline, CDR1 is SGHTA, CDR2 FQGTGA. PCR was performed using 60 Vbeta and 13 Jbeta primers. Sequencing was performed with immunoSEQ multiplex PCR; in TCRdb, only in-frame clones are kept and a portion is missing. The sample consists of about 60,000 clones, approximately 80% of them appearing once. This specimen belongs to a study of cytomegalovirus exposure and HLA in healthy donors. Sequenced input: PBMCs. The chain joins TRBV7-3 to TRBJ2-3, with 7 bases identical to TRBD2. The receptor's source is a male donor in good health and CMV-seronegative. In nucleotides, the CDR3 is TGTGCCAGCAGCTTAACGTTTGGACTAGCAGATACGCAGTATTTT. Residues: CASSLTFGLADTQYF.